This TCR beta chain was recorded in a study of immune cell composition in non-small cell lung cancer. Study-wide context: Most cases were lung adenocarcinoma or squamous cell carcinoma.

The data were produced by immunoSEQ multiplex PCR, yet TCRdb's version contains in-frame clones alone and is incomplete. The sample includes thousands of clones, 84% of them seen just once. Study-level points and caveats: Shared sequences between tumour-reactive and dominant in vivo clones were not proven. No significant correlation existed between pack-years smoked and tumour clonality.

The germline gives CDR1 LGHNA, CDR2 YSLEER. The CDR3 has 15 amino acids. The junction had 4 bases not matched to a gene; V was cut back by 1 base and J by 2 bases. A note on this clone: Its antigen is as yet unknown.

Normal lung was taken at the farthest possible site, at least 3 cm from tumour. The TCR sequence derives from a human donor with non-small cell lung cancer. The rearrangement links TRBV4-3 to TRBJ2-5; TRBD1 aligns across 7 bases. Sequencing was done on a sample of non-adjacent lung tissue. The CDR3 DNA is TGCGCCAGCAGCCAAGTAGGGGGCCAGCAAGAGACCCAGTACTTC. The encoded protein is CASSQVGGQQETQYF.